The rows below give T cell receptor beta chains drawn from one sample of a study of T cell responses to AZD1222 COVID-19 vaccine. The table came from immunoSEQ multiplex PCR; TCRdb's copy has only in-frame clones and leaves some out. The sample carries approximately 100,000 clones, roughly nine tenths recorded once. This material consisted of peripheral blood, taken on day 0 of AZD1222 vaccination. The receptors derive from an adult in good health. The CDR3 runs from the conserved cysteine through the conserved F or W. The D gene is left open where the match is weak. Not all rows give a size; the values are once, few, many and, for expanded clones, a class.

>TRBJ1-2|.|TRBV2|.
CATPRDYNYGYTF
TGTGCCACCCCAAGGGATTATAACTATGGCTACACCTTC
>TRBJ1-2|.|TRBV4-2|.
CASSPNGRGYAGYTF
TGTGCCAGCAGCCCCAATGGGCGGGGCTATGCTGGCTACACCTTC
>TRBJ1-6|.|TRBV5-5|.
CASSLYRPASPLHF
TGTGCCAGCAGCTTATACCGCCCGGCCTCACCCCTCCACTTT
>TRBJ1-1|.|TRBV7-3|.
CASSLVGNTEAFF
TGTGCCAGCAGCTTAGTAGGGAACACTGAAGCTTTCTTT
>TRBJ1-2|once|TRBV19|.
CASRLTVGRYGYTF
TGTGCCAGTAGGCTAACCGTCGGAAGATATGGCTACACCTTC
>TRBJ1-1|.|TRBV9|.
CASSVAGSGATEAFF
TGTGCCAGCAGCGTAGCCGGGTCAGGGGCCACTGAAGCTTTCTTT
>TRBJ2-3|.|TRBV27|TRBD2
CASGRLAATDTQYF
TGTGCCAGCGGAAGACTAGCGGCCACAGATACGCAGTATTTT
>TRBJ2-2|.|TRBV7-8|TRBD1
CASTLKTGAGELFF
TGTGCCAGCACCCTCAAAACAGGGGCCGGGGAGCTGTTTTTT
>TRBJ2-3|.|TRBV7-3|TRBD1
CASSSHQGVDTQYF
TGTGCCAGCAGCTCCCACCAGGGGGTGGATACGCAGTATTTT
>TRBJ1-3|.|TRBV2|.
CASKGIQGNTIYF
TGTGCCAGCAAGGGCATTCAGGGAAACACCATATATTTT
>TRBJ1-1|.|TRBV10-3|.
CAIKERAHTEAFF
TGTGCCATCAAAGAGAGGGCCCACACTGAAGCTTTCTTT
>TRBJ2-1|few|TRBV29-1|.
CSAGGGSGYNEQFF
TGCAGCGCCGGGGGCGGGAGCGGCTACAATGAGCAGTTCTTC
>TRBJ2-7|.|TRBV5-5|.
CASSTGGLAYEQYF
TGTGCCAGCAGCACCGGTGGTCTAGCCTACGAGCAGTACTTC
>TRBJ1-5|few|TRBV3-1/TRBV3-2|.
CASSQEGSNQPQHF
TGTGCCAGCAGCCAAGAGGGGAGCAATCAGCCCCAGCATTTT
>TRBJ1-2|.|TRBV7-8|.
CASSSRQNYGYTF
TGTGCCAGCAGCTCCCGACAAAACTATGGCTACACCTTC
>TRBJ1-4|.|TRBV3-1/TRBV3-2|.
CASSQDESGENRKLFF
TGTGCCAGCAGCCAAGATGAGTCAGGGGAGAATAGGAAACTGTTTTTT
>TRBJ1-2|.|TRBV4-1|TRBD1
CASRSPGQGFGYTF
TGCGCCAGCAGATCTCCGGGACAGGGGTTTGGCTACACCTTC
>TRBJ1-2|.|TRBV7-9|.
CASSFMRDGYTF
TGTGCCAGCAGCTTCATGAGGGATGGCTACACCTTC
>TRBJ2-5|.|TRBV10-3|TRBD1
CAISRDSQETQYF
TGTGCCATCAGTCGGGACAGCCAAGAGACCCAGTACTTC
>TRBJ2-3|.|TRBV9|.
CASSPHGQKSTDTQYF
TGTGCCAGCAGCCCTCATGGCCAGAAAAGCACAGATACGCAGTATTTT
>TRBJ2-2|.|TRBV19|.
CASSLGLNRPGELFF
TGTGCCAGTAGTCTGGGTCTAAATCGACCCGGGGAGCTGTTTTTT
>TRBJ1-2|.|TRBV7-2|.
CASRHSDSYGYTF
TGTGCCAGCAGACACTCGGACAGTTATGGCTACACCTTC
>TRBJ2-1|.|TRBV7-8|.
CASSLPRSGGSYNEQFF
TGTGCCAGCAGCCTCCCACGATCAGGGGGGTCCTACAATGAGCAGTTCTTC
>TRBJ2-1|.|TRBV5-4|TRBD1
CASSLGDRGSYNEQFF
TGTGCCAGCAGCTTGGGGGACAGGGGCTCCTACAATGAGCAGTTCTTC
>TRBJ2-7|.|TRBV11-2|.
CASSSRRGGDYEQYF
TGTGCCAGCAGCTCTCGAAGGGGGGGAGACTACGAGCAGTACTTC
>TRBJ1-1|.|TRBV28|.
CASHLPTGSLKAFF
TGTGCCAGCCACCTCCCCACAGGGTCTCTGAAAGCTTTCTTT
>TRBJ2-3|.|TRBV3-1/TRBV3-2|TRBD1
CASSLWRTGFADTQYF
TGTGCCAGCAGCCTCTGGCGGACAGGGTTTGCAGATACGCAGTATTTT
>TRBJ1-5|once|TRBV21-1|.
CASSKAQYSNQPQHF
TGTGCCAGCAGCAAAGCACAGTATAGCAATCAGCCCCAGCATTTT
>TRBJ2-2|.|TRBV6-5|.
CASSVGDDTGELFF
TGTGCCAGCAGCGTAGGAGACGACACCGGGGAGCTGTTTTTT
>TRBJ1-1|.|TRBV5-1|TRBD1
CASRPSDRAGTEAFF
TGCGCCAGCAGACCTTCGGACAGGGCGGGAACTGAAGCTTTCTTT
>TRBJ2-2|.|TRBV27|TRBD1
CASKPGGRTGELFF
TGTGCCAGCAAACCAGGGGGAAGAACCGGGGAGCTGTTTTTT
>TRBJ2-2|.|TRBV10-1|.
CASSEKGVELFF
TGCGCCAGCAGTGAGAAGGGAGTCGAGCTGTTTTTT
>TRBJ2-1|.|TRBV11-3|TRBD1
CASSLEGPGQVNNEQFF
TGTGCCAGCAGCTTAGAGGGACCGGGACAGGTAAACAATGAGCAGTTCTTC
>TRBJ1-2|.|TRBV6-5|.
CASSYAGENYGYTF
TGTGCCAGCAGTTATGCGGGAGAAAACTATGGCTACACCTTC
>TRBJ2-4|.|TRBV7-2|TRBD2
CASSPFGGGAENIQYF
TGTGCCAGCAGCCCATTCGGCGGGGGGGCCGAAAACATTCAGTACTTC
>TRBJ1-1|.|TRBV9|.
CASSVGRGGSDTFF
TGTGCCAGCAGCGTGGGCAGGGGCGGATCGGACACTTTCTTT
>TRBJ1-2|.|TRBV6-5|.
CASSLSGYGGYTF
TGTGCCAGCAGTTTATCAGGGTACGGCGGCTACACCTTC
>TRBJ1-6|.|TRBV4-1|TRBD1
CASSQDPGTVLSSYNSPLHF
TGCGCCAGCAGCCAAGATCCCGGGACAGTCCTAAGCTCCTATAATTCACCCCTCCACTTT
>TRBJ1-1|.|TRBV7-2|.
CASSFRSAGEAFF
TGTGCCAGCAGCTTCCGGTCAGCGGGTGAAGCTTTCTTT
>TRBJ2-5|few|TRBV19|TRBD1
CASSIGTGVAETQYF
TGTGCCAGTAGTATTGGGACAGGGGTAGCGGAGACCCAGTACTTC
>TRBJ1-6|.|TRBV3-1/TRBV3-2|.
CASSQGGYRNSPLHF
TGTGCCAGCAGCCAAGGAGGTTATCGTAATTCACCCCTCCACTTT
>TRBJ1-2|few|TRBV28|.
CASSIPGGFEGYGYTF
TGTGCCAGCAGTATCCCCGGGGGCTTCGAGGGCTATGGCTACACCTTC
>TRBJ2-7|.|TRBV3-1/TRBV3-2|TRBD2
CASSRRTGGPYEQYF
TGTGCCAGCAGCCGACGGACGGGGGGACCCTACGAGCAGTACTTC
>TRBJ2-5|.|TRBV5-1|.
CASSFMGGQETQYF
TGCGCCAGCAGCTTTATGGGGGGACAAGAGACCCAGTACTTC
>TRBJ1-3|.|TRBV5-6|.
CASSLEAGPPGNTIYF
TGTGCCAGCAGCTTGGAGGCGGGGCCCCCTGGAAACACCATATATTTT
>TRBJ2-7|.|TRBV3-1/TRBV3-2|TRBD1
CASSQGQGFDEQYF
TGTGCCAGCAGCCAAGGACAGGGTTTTGACGAGCAGTACTTC
>TRBJ1-1|.|TRBV6-5|.
CASSLRWGGTEAFF
TGTGCCAGCAGCCTCAGGTGGGGAGGCACTGAAGCTTTCTTT
>TRBJ1-1|.|TRBV7-7|.
CASSLRENTEAFF
TGTGCTAGCAGCTTACGTGAGAACACTGAAGCTTTCTTT
>TRBJ1-2|once|TRBV27|.
CASSLLAGSGYTF
TGTGCCAGCAGTTTACTTGCAGGGTCCGGCTACACCTTC
>TRBJ1-4|.|TRBV3-1/TRBV3-2|.
CASSQLMERREKLFF
TGTGCCAGCAGCCAACTGATGGAGCGACGTGAAAAACTGTTTTTT
>TRBJ2-3|.|TRBV18|.
CASSPPVTDTQYF
TGTGCCAGCTCACCACCGGTCACAGATACGCAGTATTTT
>TRBJ2-2|.|TRBV19|TRBD2
CASSGGSGRPYTGELFF
TGTGCCAGTAGTGGAGGTAGCGGGAGGCCCTACACCGGGGAGCTGTTTTTT
>TRBJ1-1|.|TRBV9|.
CASSVHVEGAFF
TGTGCCAGCAGCGTCCACGTTGAGGGGGCTTTCTTT
>TRBJ1-5|.|TRBV2|.
CATAQELAQPQHF
TGTGCCACTGCCCAAGAATTAGCCCAGCCCCAGCATTTT